One and the same sample provided the 21 T cell receptor beta chains below, sequenced in a study of beta chain features in type 1 diabetes. Every bit of the isolated RNA underwent reverse transcription, so sequencing read expressed TCRB transcripts. Measured with immunoSEQ multiplex PCR; TCRdb has only the in-frame clones, and not every one. The data show 620,000 or so clones, with around 16% seen just once and roughly 0.098% held by the top ten. Sample: naive CD4+ T cells from blood. The receptors come from a man aged 18 to 35 in good health.

The chain links TRBV7-2 to TRBJ2-2; the match to TRBD2 covers 11 bases. V lost 3 bases, J lost 7 bases, and 7 bases stayed unmatched. The CDR3 has 16 residues. The V gene's germline CDR1 is SGHTA and CDR2 FQGNSA. The CDR3, as DNA: TGTGCCAGCAGCTTGCGACTAGCGGGGTTGGGCGGGGAGCTGTTTTTT. This encodes CASSLRLAGLGGELFF. The complete variable domain, with remaining parts taken from reference TRBV7-2 and TRBJ2-2, reads GAGVSQSPSNKVTEKGKDVELRCDPISGHTALYWYRQSLGQGLEFLIYFQGNSAPDKSGLPSDRFSAERTGGSVSTLTIQRTQQEDSAVYLCASSLRLAGLGGELFFGEGSRLTVL.

This clone was found a few times. This chain uses TRBV4-1 with TRBJ2-5; D is unclear. From germline, CDR1 is MGHRA and CDR2 YSYEKL. Trimming pared 1 base from V and 1 base from J, leaving 10 bases between. CDR3 length: 15 amino acids. CDR3: CASSQASPRQETQYF. The CDR3 DNA reads as TGCGCCAGCAGCCAAGCTAGTCCCCGCCAAGAGACCCAGTACTTC.

This clone has just a few counts. The CDR3 region has the DNA TGCGCCAGCAGCTTGGGGTGGGGTAGGGCTAGCACTGAAGCTTTCTTT. It specifies CASSLGWGRASTEAFF. V and J are TRBV5-1 and TRBJ1-1; D gene unclear. V was trimmed by 0 bases and J by 4 bases, leaving 16 bases between them. The CDR3 spans 16 residues. From germline, CDR1 is SGHRS and CDR2 YFSETQ. Complete variable domain (other parts from reference TRBV5-1 and TRBJ1-1): KAGVTQTPRYLIKTRGQQVTLSCSPISGHRSVSWYQQTPGQGLQFLFEYFSETQRNKGNFPGRFSGRQFSNSRSEMNVSTLELGDSALYLCASSLGWGRASTEAFFGQGTRLTVV.

The chain recombines TRBV7-3 with TRBJ2-2; D call uncertain. The CDR3 sequence is 12 residues long. The germline CDR1 and CDR2 sequences are SGHTA and FQGTGA. V gave up 5 bases and J gave up 6 bases, with 7 bases separating them. The CDR3 coding sequence is TGTGCCAGCAGCAGGAGCCCCGGGGAGCTGTTTTTT. Translated, it gives CASSRSPGELFF.

The V call is TRBV11-2, the J call TRBJ2-5, with D maybe TRBD1 (6 bases). CDR1 and CDR2 from the germline V gene are SGHAT and FQNNGV. V lost 7 bases and J 3 bases, leaving 18 bases between the germline ends. The length of the CDR3 is 15 residues. For the CDR3, the DNA is TGTGCCAGCATGAGAACCGGGACACTCGAAGAGACCCAGTACTTC. Translating gives CASMRTGTLEETQYF.

The chain couples TRBV2 to TRBJ2-7; no clear D. Germline CDR1 reads SNHLY; CDR2 reads FYNNEI. This CDR3 region has 13 residues. The ends were cut back, 10 bases at V and 0 bases at J, with 13 bases in the middle. CDR3 nucleotide sequence: TGTGCCAACCTGGACCCACTCTCCTACGAGCAGTACTTC. Translated: CANLDPLSYEQYF.

V usage is TRBV4-2 and J usage is TRBJ2-7; 10 nucleotides align to TRBD1. The CDR3 has 15 amino acids. The V gene end was trimmed by 4 bases and the J gene end by 2 bases; junction bases not matched to a gene: 5. CDR1 and CDR2 from the germline V gene are LGHNA and YNFKEQ. Here the CDR3 reads CASSLAGQGTYEQYF. Here the CDR3 DNA reads TGTGCCAGCAGCCTGGCGGGACAGGGGACCTACGAGCAGTACTTC.

This clone was observed a few times. The CDR3 loop reads CASSFRRVSSYNSPLHF. The DNA of the CDR3 is TGTGCCAGCAGTTTTCGCAGGGTGTCAAGTTATAATTCACCCCTCCACTTT. This chain connects TRBV28 to TRBJ1-6; a possible D gene is TRBD1 (5 bases). This CDR3 region has 17 residues. The V gene lost 3 bases and the J gene lost 4 bases, with 16 bases spanning the gap. CDR1 and CDR2 (germline): MDHEN, SYDVKM.

This clone appeared a few times. The rearrangement joins TRBV9 to TRBJ2-4; TRBD2 matches 9 bases. This CDR3 has 16 amino acids. J gave up 2 bases and V 3 bases, and 6 bases lay outside the gene matches. The germline gives CDR1 SGDLS, CDR2 YYNGEE. The CDR3 DNA is TGTGCCAGCAGCGGGCAGGCGGGAGGGCCCAAAAACATTCAGTACTTC. Its translation: CASSGQAGGPKNIQYF. The full variable domain, with the rest looked up from reference TRBV9 and TRBJ2-4, is DSGVTQTPKHLITATGQRVTLRCSPRSGDLSVYWYQQSLDQGLQFLIQYYNGEERAKGNILERFSAQQFPDLHSELNLSSLELGDSALYFCASSGQAGGPKNIQYFGAGTRLSVL.

The chain couples TRBV7-7 to TRBJ2-2; 9 nucleotides line up with TRBD2. The CDR3 is made up of 15 amino acids. Germline CDR1 and CDR2: SSHAT and FNYEAQ (reference sequence). After removal of 1 base from V and 9 bases from J, the junction contained 6 bases not matched to a gene. In DNA form, the CDR3 reads TGTGCCAGCAGCTTAGGTAGCGGGAGAGCTAGGGAGCTGTTTTTT. Translation gives CASSLGSGRARELFF.

The table lists this clone with a count of one. The chain carries TRBV10-3 and TRBJ2-2; D might be TRBD1 or TRBD2, each matching 5 bases. The CDR3 has 16 amino acids. V was cut by 0 bases and J by 2 bases, with 10 bases left in between. Germline V gene sequence: CDR1 ENHRY, CDR2 SYGVKD. CDR3 residues: CAISESRGVNTGELFF. Here the CDR3 DNA reads TGTGCCATCAGTGAGTCACGGGGCGTCAACACCGGGGAGCTGTTTTTT.

This chain joins TRBV15 and TRBJ1-3; no clear D gene. The ends were cut back, 0 bases at V and 8 bases at J, with 8 bases in the middle. This CDR3 spans 13 amino acids. Looked up from germline, CDR1 is LNHNV and CDR2 is YYDKDF (reference sequence). The CDR3 region has the DNA TGTGCCACCAGCAGAGATCCCGGACACACCATATATTTT. Translating gives CATSRDPGHTIYF.

There are a few counts of this clone. V is TRBV15 and J is TRBJ1-2; D remains ambiguous. V was trimmed by 0 bases and J by 5 bases, leaving 7 bases between them. Germline V lookup: CDR1 LNHNV, CDR2 YYDKDF (reference sequence). The CDR3 is 13 residues long. CDR3 in amino acids: CATSRDGLYGYTF. The CDR3 DNA reads as TGTGCCACCAGCAGAGACGGACTATATGGCTACACCTTC.

The chain uses TRBV7-9 and TRBJ1-2; a weak D match, TRBD1 (6 bases). The CDR3 runs 13 residues. Germline lookup yields CDR1 SEHNR and CDR2 FQNEAQ (reference sequence). Trimming took 4 bases from V and 2 from J, leaving 8 bases between them. CDR3 sequence reads: CASSSDSNYGYTF. The CDR3, as DNA: TGTGCCAGCAGCTCGGACAGCAACTATGGCTACACCTTC.

Comment on this clone: The junction departs from the called germline gene at one end, perhaps through a read error. This chain uses TRBV7-2 with TRBJ1-2, with D possibly matching TRBD1 (6 bases). CDR1 is SGHTA, CDR2 FQGNSA, per germline. CDR3 length: 13 amino acids. The CDR3 coding sequence is TGTGCCAGCAGCTTAAGCGGGACATCTCGCACCTACTTC. This translates into CASSLSGTSRTYF.

The chain has TRBV4-3 and TRBJ2-2; D is ambiguous. Germline lookup yields CDR1 LGHNA and CDR2 YSLEER. V lost 0 bases and J 4 bases, leaving 6 bases between the germline ends. The CDR3 length is 14 residues. CDR3 amino acids: CASSQDYLTGELFF. CDR3 nucleotide sequence: TGCGCCAGCAGCCAAGATTACCTCACCGGGGAGCTGTTTTTT.

This clone has just a few counts. The junction shows a germline mismatch at one end, possibly a read error. The chain uses TRBV13 and TRBJ2-7; no clear D gene. In germline, CDR1 is PRHDT, CDR2 FYEKMQ (reference sequence). The CDR3 loop spans 13 amino acids. The CDR3 reads CASSSKSGSVVGF. In nucleotides, the CDR3 is TGTGCCAGCAGCTCGAAATCAGGTTCCGTCGTCGGCTTC.

The V and J genes are TRBV2 and TRBJ1-5, with a tentative D call TRBD1 (5 bases). From germline, CDR1 is SNHLY and CDR2 FYNNEI. The CDR3 extends over 14 amino acids. V was pared by 9 bases and J by 9 bases, with 21 bases between. CDR3 residues: CASNRDWGRGPQHF. The CDR3 nucleotides read TGTGCCAGTAACCGGGACTGGGGAAGGGGGCCCCAGCATTTT.

The V gene is TRBV11-1, the J gene TRBJ1-1; no definite D call. Between the trimmed V and J ends, which lost 5 bases and 5 bases, there was a span of 12 bases. The CDR3 is made up of 13 amino acids. The germline CDR1 and CDR2 sequences are SGHAT and FQDESV (reference sequence). The DNA of the CDR3 is TGTGCCAGCAGCCGTTTTGGTCTGACTGAAGCTTTCTTT. This gives the protein CASSRFGLTEAFF.

This clone has only a few counts. The rearrangement uses TRBV5-4 and TRBJ1-2, with a tentative D call TRBD1 (6 bases). This CDR3 region has 13 residues. From germline, CDR1 is SGHNT and CDR2 YYREEE (reference sequence). Between the trimmed V and J ends, which lost 4 bases and 6 bases, there was a span of 13 bases. CDR3 bases: TGTGCCAGCAGCCTAACAGGGTCGGATGGCTACACCTTC. As protein: CASSLTGSDGYTF.

The sample holds a few counts of this clone. The chain combines TRBV10-3 with TRBJ2-7; 10 bases fit TRBD1. This CDR3 has 14 residues. The junction had 7 bases not matched to a gene; V was cut back by 6 bases and J by 5 bases. Per germline, CDR1 ENHRY and CDR2 SYGVKD. CDR3 in amino acids: CAIRGTGAGNEQYF. In nucleotides, the CDR3 is TGTGCCATCAGGGGGACAGGGGCGGGGAACGAGCAGTACTTC.